The source of this TCR beta chain is a study of blood T cells in healthy people across ages. General study points: There was a strong correlation between TCR beta diversity and naive T cell percentage. Per million T cells, TCR beta diversity dropped roughly linearly as age increased.

The CDR3 is 15 amino acids. V lost 6 bases to trimming and J lost 4 bases, with 16 bases between them. The table lists this clonotype with a few counts. As yet, its antigen is unknown. PBMCs numbering at least 6.5 million were isolated per sample. Together with a sample-barcoded 5' primer, a J-beta primer mix was included in a second PCR lasting roughly 6 to 12 cycles. Researchers report that a template-switch adaptor with 12 random nucleotides tagged each cDNA molecule. TCRdb re-analysed the 5' RACE reads in MiXCR, keeping a single row per CDR3 protein. The sample shows fewer than 750,000 distinct CDR3 sequences, 45% to 60% of them seen only once.

Sequences were obtained from blood. The receptor was derived from an elderly woman in good health. The rearrangement links TRBV12-3 or TRBV12-4 to TRBJ1-5; D remains ambiguous. CDR3 DNA: TGTGCCAGCAGCGAAGGAAGGGCCCTAAATCAGCCCCAGCATTTT. Translation: CASSEGRALNQPQHF.